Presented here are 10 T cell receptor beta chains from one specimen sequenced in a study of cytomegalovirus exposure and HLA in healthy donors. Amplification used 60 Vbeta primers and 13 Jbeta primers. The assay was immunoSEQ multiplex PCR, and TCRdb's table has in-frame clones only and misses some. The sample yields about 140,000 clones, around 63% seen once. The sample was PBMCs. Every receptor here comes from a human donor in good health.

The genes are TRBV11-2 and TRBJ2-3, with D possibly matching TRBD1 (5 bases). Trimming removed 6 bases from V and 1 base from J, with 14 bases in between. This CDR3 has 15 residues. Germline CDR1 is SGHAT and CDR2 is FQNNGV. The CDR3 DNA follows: TGTGCCAGCAGAAAATGGCAGGGTGGCACAGATACGCAGTATTTT. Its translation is CASRKWQGGTDTQYF.

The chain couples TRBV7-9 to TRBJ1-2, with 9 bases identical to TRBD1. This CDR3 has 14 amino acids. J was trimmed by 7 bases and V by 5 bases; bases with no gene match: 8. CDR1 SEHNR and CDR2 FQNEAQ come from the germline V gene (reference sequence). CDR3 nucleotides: TGTGCCAGCAGCCCCATGGGGACAGGGTCTGGCTACACCTTC. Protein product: CASSPMGTGSGYTF. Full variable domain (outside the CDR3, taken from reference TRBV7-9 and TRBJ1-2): DTGVSQNPRHKITKRGQNVTFRCDPISEHNRLYWYRQTLGQGPEFLTYFQNEAQLEKSRLLSDRFSAERPKGSFSTLEIQRTEQGDSAMYLCASSPMGTGSGYTFGSGTRLTVV.

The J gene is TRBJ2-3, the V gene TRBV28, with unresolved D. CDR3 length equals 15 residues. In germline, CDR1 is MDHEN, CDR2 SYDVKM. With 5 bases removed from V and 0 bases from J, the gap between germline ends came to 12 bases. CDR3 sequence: CASSLTPGSTDTQYF. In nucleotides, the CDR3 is TGTGCCAGCAGTCTCACCCCTGGCAGCACAGATACGCAGTATTTT.

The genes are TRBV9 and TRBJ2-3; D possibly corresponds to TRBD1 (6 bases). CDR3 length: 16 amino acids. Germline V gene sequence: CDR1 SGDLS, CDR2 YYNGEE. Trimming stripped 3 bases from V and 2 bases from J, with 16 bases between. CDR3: CASSAKGGWVTDTQYF. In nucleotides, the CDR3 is TGTGCCAGCAGCGCAAAAGGGGGTTGGGTCACAGATACGCAGTATTTT.

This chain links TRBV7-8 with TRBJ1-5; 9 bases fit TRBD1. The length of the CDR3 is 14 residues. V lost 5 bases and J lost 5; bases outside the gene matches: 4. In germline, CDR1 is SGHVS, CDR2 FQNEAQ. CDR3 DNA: TGTGCCAGCAGCCGGACAGGGGACGATCAGCCCCAGCATTTT. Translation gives CASSRTGDDQPQHF.

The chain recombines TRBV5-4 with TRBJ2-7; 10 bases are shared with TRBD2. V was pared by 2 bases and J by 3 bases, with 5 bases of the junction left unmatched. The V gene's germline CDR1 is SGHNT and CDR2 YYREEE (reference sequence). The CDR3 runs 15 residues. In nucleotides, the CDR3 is TGTGCCAGCAGCTTCAGGACTAGCGGCATCTACGAGCAGTACTTC. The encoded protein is CASSFRTSGIYEQYF.

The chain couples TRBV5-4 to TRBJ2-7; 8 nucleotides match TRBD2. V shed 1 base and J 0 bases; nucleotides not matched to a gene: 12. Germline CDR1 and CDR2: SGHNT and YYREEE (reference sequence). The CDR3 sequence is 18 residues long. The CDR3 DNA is TGTGCCAGCAGCTTGTCCGGCAGCGGGAGAGCCACCTCCTACGAGCAGTACTTC. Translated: CASSLSGSGRATSYEQYF. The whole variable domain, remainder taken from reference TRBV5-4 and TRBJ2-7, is ETGVTQSPTHLIKTRGQQVTLRCSSQSGHNTVSWYQQALGQGPQFIFQYYREEENGRGNFPPRFSGLQFPNYSSELNVNALELDDSALYLCASSLSGSGRATSYEQYFGPGTRLTVT.

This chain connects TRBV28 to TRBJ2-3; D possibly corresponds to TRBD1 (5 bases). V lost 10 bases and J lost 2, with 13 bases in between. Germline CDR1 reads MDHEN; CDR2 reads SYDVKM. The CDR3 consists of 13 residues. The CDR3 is CATRTPLTDTQYF. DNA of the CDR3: TGTGCCACCCGGACACCACTCACAGATACGCAGTATTTT.

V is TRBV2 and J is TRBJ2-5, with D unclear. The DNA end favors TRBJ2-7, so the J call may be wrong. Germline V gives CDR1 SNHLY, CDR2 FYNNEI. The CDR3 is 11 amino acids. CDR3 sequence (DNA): TGTGCCATCTCGCAGGTCCGCGAGCAGTACTTC. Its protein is CAISQVREQYF.

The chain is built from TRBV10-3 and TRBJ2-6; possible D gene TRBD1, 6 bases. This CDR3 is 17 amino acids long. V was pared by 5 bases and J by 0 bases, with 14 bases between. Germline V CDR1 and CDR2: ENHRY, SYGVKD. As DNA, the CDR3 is TGTGCCATCAGTCCTGGACAGCCCAGCTCTGGGGCCAACGTCCTGACTTTC. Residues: CAISPGQPSSGANVLTF.